This TCR beta chain appears in the sequencing data of a study of T cells in localized non-small cell lung cancer. Regarding the study as a whole: Because sequencing included only one region (of the tumor), heterogeneity remains possible. Uninvolved adjacent lung had the highest recorded T cell clonality, with tumor below it. A median of around 57 clones ranked among the top 100 in tumor appeared in adjacent lung.

In its sample, this clone is large (0.1 to 1%). What it recognizes is unknown. This CDR3 has 13 residues. CDR1 and CDR2 from the germline V gene are MNHGY and SAAAGT. V gave up 7 bases and J gave up 4 bases, with 13 bases separating them. Only in-frame clones appear in the TCRdb table, and some are missing; sequencing was by immunoSEQ multiplex PCR. The table has 5,500 to 6,500 clones, roughly 41% seen once. The source is a woman aged 35 to 70 with stage II squamous cell lung carcinoma. This chain joins TRBV6-8 and TRBJ1-1; D call uncertain. The sequencing here drew on lung tumor tissue, taken before any cancer treatment. The CDR3: CASIEAGSTEAFF. CDR3 sequence (DNA): TGTGCCAGCATCGAAGCGGGGAGCACTGAAGCTTTCTTT.